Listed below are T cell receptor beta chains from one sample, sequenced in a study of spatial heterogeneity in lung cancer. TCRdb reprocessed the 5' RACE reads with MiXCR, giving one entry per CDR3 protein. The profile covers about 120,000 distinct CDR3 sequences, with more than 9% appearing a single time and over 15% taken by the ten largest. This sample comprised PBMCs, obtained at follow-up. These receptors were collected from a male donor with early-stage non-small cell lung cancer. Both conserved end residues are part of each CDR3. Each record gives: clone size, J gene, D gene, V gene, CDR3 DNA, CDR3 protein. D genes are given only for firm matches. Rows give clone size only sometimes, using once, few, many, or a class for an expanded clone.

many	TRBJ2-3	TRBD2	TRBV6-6	TGTGCCAGCAGTTCGGGACTAGCATGGGCAGATACGCAGTATTTT	CASSSGLAWADTQYF
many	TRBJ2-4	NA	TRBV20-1	TGCAGTGCCCGGACACTACTTCTTCAAGGGGCCAAAAACATTCAGTACTTC	CSARTLLLQGAKNIQYF
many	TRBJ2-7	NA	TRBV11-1	TGTGCCAGCAGCCTACTACCCTACGAGCAGTACTTC	CASSLLPYEQYF
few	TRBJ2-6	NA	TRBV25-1	TGTGCCAGCAGTGGAGCCTCTGGGGCCAACGTCCTGACTTTC	CASSGASGANVLTF
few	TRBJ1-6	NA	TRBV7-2	TGTGCCAGCAGGTACAGGGACCCCAATTCACCCCTCCACTTT	CASRYRDPNSPLHF
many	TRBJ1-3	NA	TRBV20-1	TGCAGTGCCGACGGAGACTCTGGAAACACCATATATTTT	CSADGDSGNTIYF
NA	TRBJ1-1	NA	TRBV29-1	TGCAGCGTTCAGAAGAACACTGAAGCTTTCTTT	CSVQKNTEAFF
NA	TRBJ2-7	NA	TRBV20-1	TGCAGTGCTAGAGCAGGGACTTTCGAGCAGTACTTC	CSARAGTFEQYF
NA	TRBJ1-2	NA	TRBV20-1	TGCAGTCCCTATAAACAGGGTGGCTATGGCTACACCTTC	CSPYKQGGYGYTF
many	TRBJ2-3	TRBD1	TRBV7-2	TGTGCCAGCAGCCCCCACATCCCACAGGGGGCCATTGATACGCAGTATTTT	CASSPHIPQGAIDTQYF
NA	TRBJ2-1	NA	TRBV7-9	TGTGCCAGCAGCTTAGGAAACCGTCCCACCTACAATGAGCAGTTCTTC	CASSLGNRPTYNEQFF
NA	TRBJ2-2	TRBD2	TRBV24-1	TGTGCCACCAGTGATAGCTCGACTAGCGGGGGATCGGGGGAGCTGTTTTTT	CATSDSSTSGGSGELFF
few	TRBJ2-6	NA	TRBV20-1	TGCAGTGCTAGTCCTAGGGGGGGGCGCTGGGCCAACGTCCTGACTTTC	CSASPRGGRWANVLTF